The following is a T cell receptor beta chain sequence with its context. Method: immunoSEQ multiplex PCR; TCRdb's copy keeps in-frame clones and lacks some. The sample has over 200,000 clones, nearly 90% seen once; the top ten hold less than 14%. These data are taken from a study of blood T cell repertoires in COVID-19. Germline assignment: CDR1 MNHEY and CDR2 SVGAGI. The CDR3 extends over 13 amino acids. V lost 8 bases to trimming and J lost 1 base; unmatched junction nucleotides: 3. The origin of this receptor is a man aged 30 to 45 who had recovered from COVID-19. Sequences were obtained from PBMCs or T cells enriched from blood (not recorded which). The chain carries TRBV6-5 and TRBJ2-7; 9 bases align to TRBD2. The CDR3 protein is CASGREGSYEQYF. For the CDR3, the DNA is TGTGCCAGCGGGCGGGAGGGTTCCTACGAGCAGTACTTC.